The rows below give T cell receptor beta chains drawn from one sample of a study of spatial heterogeneity in lung cancer. Each CDR3 protein is one row after TCRdb ran MiXCR on the 5' RACE reads. Of approximately 8,000 distinct CDR3 sequences listed, 5% to 5.5% are singletons. The sample was PBMCs, taken at surgery. The source is a male donor with early-stage non-small cell lung cancer. Each CDR3 is given with its conserved first and last residue. The order of the fields is V gene, J gene, clone size, CDR3 protein. The listing skips clone size in some rows; elsewhere it reads once, few, many or a size class.

TRBV23-1	TRBJ2-7	many	CASSQTATPPLSSYEQYF
TRBV4-1	TRBJ2-1	many	CASSQGASSGYNEQFF
TRBV6-2/TRBV6-3	TRBJ2-7	few	CASSQTPFGFEQYF
TRBV30	TRBJ1-1	medium-sized	CAWEGYTEAFF
TRBV20-1	TRBJ2-7	many	CSAPPSGGNPTGQYF
TRBV5-8	TRBJ2-5	few	CASSTPGRAETQYF
TRBV7-9	TRBJ1-2	many	CASSLFAQDGYTF
TRBV19	TRBJ1-1	many	CASSTQGGTEAFF
TRBV2	TRBJ1-2	many	CASRPTVVNYGYTF
TRBV6-1	TRBJ2-3	-	CASNSLAGDGADTQYF
TRBV20-1	TRBJ2-2	many	CSARGTGANTGELFF
TRBV7-9	TRBJ2-5	-	CASSLGAGSQETQYF
TRBV23-1	TRBJ2-7	many	CASPLMEGPSYEQYF
TRBV4-1	TRBJ1-4	many	CASSLGQSTNEKLFF
TRBV10-3	TRBJ1-1	few	CAGGDGWMTEAFF